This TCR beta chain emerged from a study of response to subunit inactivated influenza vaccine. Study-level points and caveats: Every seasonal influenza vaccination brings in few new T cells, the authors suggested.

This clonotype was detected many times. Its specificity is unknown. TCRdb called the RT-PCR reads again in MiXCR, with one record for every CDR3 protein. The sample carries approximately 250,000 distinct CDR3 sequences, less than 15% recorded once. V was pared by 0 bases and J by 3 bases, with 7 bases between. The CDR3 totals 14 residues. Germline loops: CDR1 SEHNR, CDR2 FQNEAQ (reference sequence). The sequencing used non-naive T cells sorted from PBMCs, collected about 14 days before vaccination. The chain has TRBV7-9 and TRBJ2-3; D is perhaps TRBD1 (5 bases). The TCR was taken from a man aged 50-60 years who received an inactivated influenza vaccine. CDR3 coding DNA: TGTGCCAGCAGCTTAGCCAGGGCGACAGATACGCAGTATTTT. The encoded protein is CASSLARATDTQYF.